Following are 21 T cell receptor beta chains from one sample sequenced in a study of read filtering for tumor transcriptome and immune sequencing. This library used 300 to 500 ng RNA and molecular barcoded adaptors spanning alpha/delta and beta/gamma chains. MiXCR, applied by TCRdb to the reads, yields one record per CDR3 protein. The repertoire holds about 93,000 distinct CDR3 sequences, with 20% to 25% as singletons. The sequenced material came from a population of CD138-negative cells sorted from bone marrow. The receptors stem from a donor over 35 with multiple myeloma.

CDR3 coding DNA: TGCAGCGTTCTGGAGGACACGGCCGTTGATACGCAGTATTTT. It encodes CSVLEDTAVDTQYF. The genes are TRBV29-1 and TRBJ2-3, with D perhaps TRBD1 or TRBD2 (5 bases each). The V and J ends lost 5 bases and 6 bases respectively, with 18 bases between them. CDR3 length: 14 amino acids. Germline V CDR1 and CDR2: SQVTM, ANQGSEA.

The chain has TRBV19 and TRBJ1-5, with D hard to call. V lost 10 bases, J lost 4 bases, and 14 bases lay in between. Germline CDR1 and CDR2: LNHDA and SQIVND (reference sequence). The CDR3 is 13 residues long. CDR3 protein: CATTNEANQPQHF. CDR3 nucleotides: TGTGCCACGACTAACGAGGCTAATCAGCCCCAGCATTTT.

This clonotype has only a few counts. This sequence joins TRBV6-4 and TRBJ2-5; 7 bases are a match to TRBD1. Germline CDR1 is MRHNA and CDR2 is SNTAGT. The CDR3 runs 15 residues. Trimming removed 0 bases from V and 2 bases from J; junction bases left unmatched: 3. The CDR3 DNA follows: TGTGCCAGCAGTGACTCAGGCAGGGGGCAAGAGACCCAGTACTTC. Encoded protein: CASSDSGRGQETQYF.

In this sample, this clonotype turned up many times. CDR3 bases: TGTGCCAGCAGCTCTAGTCTCATCGACCACAATGAGCAGTTCTTC. Its translation is CASSSSLIDHNEQFF. V and J are TRBV7-9 and TRBJ2-1; D call uncertain. This CDR3 contains 15 residues. Germline CDR1 and CDR2: SEHNR and FQNEAQ (reference sequence). Deletions cut 4 bases from V and 5 bases from J, with 15 bases between.

This clonotype was counted a few times. V usage is TRBV11-2 and J usage is TRBJ2-4; D is unresolved. The CDR3 is 17 residues long. Germline lookup yields CDR1 SGHAT and CDR2 FQNNGV. Trimming took off 5 bases at V and 15 bases at J, with 32 bases between the two ends. The CDR3 DNA reads TGTGCCAGCAGCCACCTAAATGCGGCGGCCCTCGCAACTGAGTTGTACTTC. Encoded protein: CASSHLNAAALATELYF.

This clonotype was seen a handful of times. V is TRBV11-2 and J is TRBJ2-1, with D possibly TRBD2 on 6 matching bases. V was pared by 4 bases and J by 6 bases, with 16 bases between. This CDR3 contains 15 residues. Germline V gene sequence: CDR1 SGHAT, CDR2 FQNNGV. The chain's CDR3 is CASSSLVGGVNEQFF. The DNA for the CDR3 is TGTGCCAGCAGCTCTCTAGTGGGCGGGGTCAATGAGCAGTTCTTC.

This clonotype was found many times. The chain's CDR3 is CATSGWGNQPQHF. The CDR3 DNA follows: TGTGCCACCAGTGGATGGGGCAATCAGCCCCAGCATTTT. The rearrangement uses TRBV24-1 and TRBJ1-5; D is ambiguous. The germline V gene encodes CDR1 KGHDR and CDR2 SFDVKD. The ends were cut back, 5 bases at V and 2 bases at J, with 6 bases in the middle. The CDR3 is 13 residues long.

This clonotype was observed many times. The V and J genes are TRBV11-2 and TRBJ1-6; perhaps TRBD1 as D (6 bases). The germline CDR1 and CDR2 sequences are SGHAT and FQNNGV. V gave up 7 bases and J gave up 8 bases, with 15 bases separating them. The CDR3 is made up of 14 amino acids. CDR3 sequence: CASTPAGGHSPLHF. CDR3 sequence (DNA): TGTGCCAGCACCCCCGCGGGGGGCCATTCACCCCTCCACTTT.

On this clonotype itself: Possible read error: a much larger clone is one base away. The CDR3 carries no conserved terminal phenylalanine or tryptophan, so it likely arises from a read error. The rearrangement joins TRBV20-1 to TRBJ2-7; D is unclear. The CDR3 has 10 residues. Germline V lookup: CDR1 DFQATT, CDR2 SNEGSKA (reference sequence). V shed 4 bases and J shed 5 bases, with 6 bases lying between them. The CDR3 DNA reads TGCAGTGCTATGAGAGACGAGCAGTACATC. This codes for CSAMRDEQYI.

This clonotype was counted a few times. The chain carries TRBV6-5 and TRBJ2-7, with D perhaps TRBD2 (6 bases). CDR1 is MNHEY, CDR2 SVGAGI, per germline. The CDR3 totals 12 residues. The germline V and J ends were trimmed by 6 bases and 5 bases, with 11 bases remaining between them. In DNA form, the CDR3 reads TGTGCCAGCAGACAAGCGGGCCACGAGCAGTACTTC. It specifies CASRQAGHEQYF.

This clonotype was detected many times. The chain combines TRBV12-3 or TRBV12-4 with TRBJ2-2; D gene uncertain. The CDR3 loop spans 13 amino acids. The V gene lost 3 bases and the J gene lost 5 bases, with 7 bases spanning the gap. For the CDR3, the DNA is TGTGCCAGCAGTTTTTGGGGAACCGGGGAGCTGTTTTTT. Amino acids: CASSFWGTGELFF.

There are many counts of this clonotype. The chain couples TRBV5-1 to TRBJ2-5; D unclear. The germline V gene encodes CDR1 SGHRS and CDR2 YFSETQ. The CDR3 is 11 amino acids. V was shortened by 6 bases and J by 5 bases, with 8 bases between the two germline ends. In DNA, the CDR3 is TGCGCCAGCACTCGTAGGGAGACCCAGTACTTC. This encodes CASTRRETQYF.

This clonotype was found many times. This chain connects TRBV12-3 or TRBV12-4 to TRBJ1-1; 9 positions match TRBD1. V lost 5 bases, J lost 5 bases, and 6 bases stayed unmatched. This CDR3 contains 14 residues. The CDR3 DNA reads as TGTGCCAGCAGTCGGACAGGGGAAAGGACTGAAGCTTTCTTT. It encodes CASSRTGERTEAFF.

This clonotype was counted at least ten times. This chain joins TRBV29-1 and TRBJ2-3; maybe TRBD2 (5 bases). V was clipped by 3 bases and J by 2 bases, with 18 bases between them. This CDR3 has 16 amino acids. Per the germline V gene, CDR1 is SQVTM and CDR2 is ANQGSEA. Written as DNA, the CDR3 is TGCAGCGTTGAGGACCTCCGGGATATCTCCACAGATACGCAGTATTTT. Protein sequence: CSVEDLRDISTDTQYF.

In its sample, this clonotype was seen many times. The chain has TRBV9 and TRBJ1-1, with D maybe TRBD1 (6 bases). Looked up from germline, CDR1 is SGDLS and CDR2 is YYNGEE. CDR3 size: 15 residues. V was trimmed by 4 bases and J by 1 base, leaving 14 bases between them. In nucleotides, the CDR3 is TGTGCCAGCAGCTCAAGGGTGGGACAGAACACTGAAGCTTTCTTT. It encodes CASSSRVGQNTEAFF.

Details on this clonotype: A much larger clone differs by one base, so this may be a read error. V and J are TRBV2 and TRBJ1-5, with D possibly being TRBD1 (5 bases). Trimming took off 4 bases at V and 5 bases at J, with 9 bases between the two ends. In germline, CDR1 is SNHLY, CDR2 FYNNEI. The CDR3 runs to 13 residues. The CDR3 sequence: CASSVQAYQPQHF. In DNA form, the CDR3 reads TGTGCCAGCAGTGTACAGGCATATCAGCCCCAGCATTTT.

This clonotype came up many times. J is TRBJ1-1 and V is TRBV12-5; D is ambiguous. There are 12 residues in the CDR3. The V end lost 8 bases, the J end lost 1 base, and 8 bases lay between the germline ends. The germline V gene encodes CDR1 LGHNT and CDR2 FRNRAP. CDR3 amino acids: CASSPENTEAFF. CDR3 nucleotides: TGTGCTAGTTCCCCCGAGAACACTGAAGCTTTCTTT. Supplemented by reference TRBV12-5 and TRBJ1-1, the full variable domain reads DARVTQTPRHKVTEMGQEVTMRCQPILGHNTVFWYRQTMMQGLELLAYFRNRAPLDDSGMPKDRFSAEMPDATLATLKIQPSEPRDSAVYFCASSPENTEAFFGQGTRLTVV.

This clonotype was recorded at least ten times. This chain joins TRBV29-1 and TRBJ2-2; 8 bases align to TRBD1. CDR3 length: 14 residues. Per germline, CDR1 SQVTM and CDR2 ANQGSEA. V lost 7 bases to trimming and J lost 6 bases; unmatched junction nucleotides: 10. In nucleotides, the CDR3 is TGCAGCGCAAAACGGACAGGGTTTGCCGGGGAGCTGTTTTTT. Amino acids: CSAKRTGFAGELFF.

This clonotype was recorded at least ten times. This chain joins TRBV2 and TRBJ2-3; perhaps TRBD2 as D (5 bases). In germline, CDR1 is SNHLY, CDR2 FYNNEI. CDR3 size: 13 residues. V gave up 6 bases and J gave up 2 bases, with 9 bases separating them. The CDR3 sequence: CASRREPTDTQYF. For the CDR3, the DNA is TGTGCCAGCAGGAGGGAACCCACAGATACGCAGTATTTT.

This clonotype showed up many times. J is TRBJ2-1 and V is TRBV7-3; D remains unclear. CDR1 is SGHTA and CDR2 is FQGTGA in the germline V gene. This CDR3 has 13 amino acids. The V gene lost 5 bases and the J gene lost 0 bases, with 5 bases spanning the gap. CDR3 in amino acids: CASSPNSYNEQFF. The CDR3 DNA follows: TGTGCCAGCAGCCCCAACTCCTACAATGAGCAGTTCTTC. Based on the CDR3 plus reference TRBV7-3 and TRBJ2-1, the full variable domain is GAGVSQTPSNKVTEKGKYVELRCDPISGHTALYWYRQSLGQGPEFLIYFQGTGAADDSGLPNDRFFAVRPEGSVSTLKIQRTERGDSAVYLCASSPNSYNEQFFGPGTRLTVL.

This clonotype was seen many times. The chain links TRBV20-1 to TRBJ2-1; 15 nucleotides align to TRBD2. With 2 bases clipped from V and 4 bases from J, the junction kept 24 bases outside the gene matches. Germline V lookup: CDR1 DFQATT, CDR2 SNEGSKA (reference sequence). The CDR3 has 23 residues. The DNA of the CDR3 is TGCAGTGCTAGAACCCGGACTAGCGGGGGGGCCGTGGCTCGGCGTGCGGCGTACAATGAGCAGTTCTTC. This codes for CSARTRTSGGAVARRAAYNEQFF.